A selection of T cell receptor beta chains follows, all from one sample in a study of OX40 agonist ivuxolimab in advanced cancers. Clones were read by immunoSEQ multiplex PCR, and TCRdb kept only the in-frame ones, dropping some. The data contain around 74,000 clones, 80% to 95% of them seen just once; the ten biggest clones take up approximately 0.5%. The input for sequencing was CD4+ or CD8+ T cells sorted from blood, taken in a trial of the OX40 agonist ivuxolimab. The receptors come from an adult with an advanced solid tumor such as melanoma, head and neck, liver or kidney cancer. Each CDR3 is given with its conserved first and last residue. Each record gives: CDR3 protein, CDR3 DNA, V gene, D gene, J gene, clone size. D genes are given only for firm matches. Some rows have no size entry. The others give once, few or many, or a class for an expanded clone.

CASSDVGQGRQPQHF	TGTGCCAGCAGCGACGTCGGACAGGGCCGGCAGCCCCAGCATTTT	TRBV6-1	TRBD1	TRBJ1-5	once
CASSQLPGDSPLHF	TGCGCCAGCAGCCAACTCCCAGGGGATTCACCCCTCCACTTT	TRBV4-3	-	TRBJ1-6	-
CASSAGLAGDKQYF	TGTGCCAGCAGCGCCGGACTAGCGGGAGATAAGCAGTACTTC	TRBV9	TRBD2	TRBJ2-7	-
CASSGTSDKKTQYF	TGTGCCAGTAGTGGGACTAGCGACAAGAAGACCCAGTACTTC	TRBV19	TRBD2	TRBJ2-5	-
CAWSRQALQPQHF	TGTGCCTGGAGCAGACAGGCCCTTCAGCCCCAGCATTTT	TRBV30	-	TRBJ1-5	-
CSVAIRTYEQYF	TGCAGCGTTGCTATAAGAACCTACGAGCAGTACTTC	TRBV29-1	-	TRBJ2-7	-
CASSVGRGPLGYEQYF	TGTGCCAGCAGCGTAGGGAGGGGGCCGCTGGGCTACGAGCAGTACTTC	TRBV9	-	TRBJ2-7	-
CASSISGSGYNEQFF	TGTGCCAGCAGTATTAGCGGGAGTGGGTACAATGAGCAGTTCTTC	TRBV6-1	TRBD2	TRBJ2-1	few
CATSRDQGANEQFF	TGTGCCACCAGCAGAGATCAGGGGGCAAATGAGCAGTTCTTC	TRBV15	TRBD1	TRBJ2-1	-
CASSPRDLYTEAFF	TGTGCCAGCAGCCCCCGGGACCTCTACACTGAAGCTTTCTTT	TRBV28	-	TRBJ1-1	-
CASSFVGTAWEEQYF	TGTGCCAGCAGCTTCGTCGGGACGGCATGGGAGGAGCAGTACTTC	TRBV4-2	-	TRBJ2-7	-
CASSTGLSNEQYF	TGTGCCAGCAGCACAGGACTATCTAACGAGCAGTACTTC	TRBV2	-	TRBJ2-7	once
CASSVAGATTDTQYF	TGTGCCAGCAGCGTAGCGGGAGCTACCACAGATACGCAGTATTTT	TRBV9	-	TRBJ2-3	-
CASSLFSAGGTGTGELFF	TGTGCCAGCAGCTTATTTTCGGCAGGGGGGACCGGAACCGGGGAGCTGTTTTTT	TRBV7-6	-	TRBJ2-2	-
CASSLARAGAYNEQFF	TGTGCCAGCAGCTTGGCTAGAGCGGGGGCGTACAATGAGCAGTTCTTC	TRBV5-6	TRBD2	TRBJ2-1	-
CASSPGGEYGKLFF	TGTGCCAGCAGCCCTGGGGGGGAATATGGAAAACTGTTTTTT	TRBV5-4	-	TRBJ1-4	-
CASSQGWGVENSEQFF	TGCGCCAGCAGCCAAGGTTGGGGGGTTGAAAATAGTGAGCAGTTCTTC	TRBV4-1	-	TRBJ2-1	-
CASSLGIQGGYGYTF	TGTGCCAGCAGCTTAGGAATTCAGGGAGGCTATGGCTACACCTTC	TRBV7-2	-	TRBJ1-2	once
CASSFRRGLANYGYTF	TGTGCCAGCAGTTTCCGGCGGGGGCTTGCTAACTATGGCTACACCTTC	TRBV27	-	TRBJ1-2	-
CASSLGTHYGYTF	TGCGCCAGCAGCTTAGGGACACACTATGGCTACACCTTC	TRBV5-1	-	TRBJ1-2	-
CASSETGAGELFF	TGTGCCAGCAGCGAGACTGGGGCCGGGGAGCTGTTTTTT	TRBV9	-	TRBJ2-2	-
CASSGSVPGVGEQYF	TGCGCCAGCAGCGGGTCCGTACCGGGGGTGGGCGAGCAGTACTTC	TRBV5-1	-	TRBJ2-7	once
CASSIDYGIAQPQHF	TGTGCCAGTAGTATAGATTATGGCATCGCGCAGCCCCAGCATTTT	TRBV19	-	TRBJ1-5	-
CASSVDAGSSPLHF	TGTGCCAGCAGCGTAGACGCAGGCTCTTCACCCCTCCACTTT	TRBV9	-	TRBJ1-6	-
CASSPIDRSYGYTF	TGTGCCAGCTCACCAATCGACAGGTCGTATGGCTACACCTTC	TRBV18	-	TRBJ1-2	-
CATTGTRKDTQYF	TGTGCCACCACCGGGACTAGGAAAGATACGCAGTATTTT	TRBV18	TRBD2	TRBJ2-3	-
CAWSPGLAGRNEQFF	TGTGCCTGGAGTCCCGGACTAGCGGGACGGAATGAGCAGTTCTTC	TRBV30	TRBD2	TRBJ2-1	-
CASSKGASPDQETQYF	TGTGCCAGCTCAAAAGGTGCTAGCCCAGACCAAGAGACCCAGTACTTC	TRBV9	-	TRBJ2-5	-
CAWSGTLIDYGYTF	TGTGCCTGGAGTGGCACGTTAATAGACTATGGCTACACCTTC	TRBV30	-	TRBJ1-2	-
CASSLNPGTGPGANVLTF	TGTGCCAGTAGTTTGAATCCCGGGACAGGGCCTGGGGCCAACGTCCTGACTTTC	TRBV19	TRBD1	TRBJ2-6	-
CASSHGGNTGELFF	TGTGCCAGCAGCCATGGGGGGAACACCGGGGAGCTGTTTTTT	TRBV11-3	-	TRBJ2-2	-
CASSPTGTSLLKLFF	TGTGCCAGCTCACCGACCGGGACAAGCCTTCTAAAACTGTTTTTT	TRBV18	-	TRBJ1-4	once
CASSSGQAYEKLFF	TGTGCCAGCAGCTCGGGACAGGCCTATGAAAAACTGTTTTTT	TRBV7-9	TRBD1	TRBJ1-4	-
CASSLDGSTDTQYF	TGTGCCAGCAGCTTAGACGGGAGCACAGATACGCAGTATTTT	TRBV7-2	-	TRBJ2-3	-
CASSRPGGGRNGYTF	TGCGCCAGCAGCCGACCCGGGGGAGGCAGGAATGGCTACACCTTC	TRBV4-1	-	TRBJ1-2	-
CASRSWGGVKLFF	TGTGCCAGCAGAAGTTGGGGGGGAGTCAAACTGTTTTTT	TRBV28	-	TRBJ1-4	-
CASSAFQGTGELFF	TGTGCCAGCAGTGCTTTTCAGGGGACCGGGGAGCTGTTTTTT	TRBV6-4	-	TRBJ2-2	-